These 31 T cell receptor beta chains originate from one sample sequenced in a study of blood T cell repertoires in COVID-19. Clones were read by immunoSEQ multiplex PCR, and TCRdb kept only the in-frame ones, dropping some. Seen here are under 200,000 clones, about nine tenths observed once, and the top ten hold less than 3.5%. Sample: peripheral blood. All receptors come from a man between 65 and 80 years old with acute or convalescent COVID-19.

The chain joins TRBV6-5 to TRBJ1-4; 8 bases fit TRBD1. Trimming removed 2 bases from V and 8 bases from J; junction bases left unmatched: 1. CDR1 and CDR2 from the germline V gene are MNHEY and SVGAGI. The CDR3 is 13 amino acids. For the CDR3, the DNA is TGTGCCAGCAGTTACGGACAGGGAGAAAAACTGTTTTTT. This gives the protein CASSYGQGEKLFF.

The J gene is TRBJ2-7, the V gene TRBV9; 9 bases match TRBD1. V dropped 7 bases and J dropped 4; count of bases not matched to a gene: 9. The CDR3 is 14 residues long. CDR1 is SGDLS, CDR2 YYNGEE, per germline. The CDR3 nucleotides read TGTGCCAGCGCCCCGGGGACAGGGACTTACGAGCAGTACTTC. Its translation is CASAPGTGTYEQYF.

The chain has TRBV6-1 and TRBJ1-5; perhaps TRBD1 as D (6 bases). Trimming removed 2 bases from V and 5 bases from J, with 10 bases in between. The CDR3 loop spans 14 amino acids. CDR1 and CDR2 (germline): MNHNS, SASEGT. The CDR3 loop reads CASSESDRYQPQHF. CDR3 DNA sequence: TGTGCCAGCAGTGAATCGGACAGATATCAGCCCCAGCATTTT.

The chain has TRBV2 and TRBJ1-5, with 7 bases aligning to TRBD1. The CDR3 consists of 13 residues. With 3 bases clipped from V and 9 bases from J, the junction kept 5 bases outside the gene matches. CDR1 and CDR2 (germline): SNHLY, FYNNEI. Here the CDR3 DNA reads TGTGCCAGCAGTGAGGAGACAGGGAGGCCCCAGCATTTT. This sequence encodes CASSEETGRPQHF.

This clone was seen a single time. The V gene is TRBV5-1, the J gene TRBJ2-2, with 8 bases identical to TRBD2. With V trimmed by 0 bases and J by 4 bases, 8 bases remained unmatched. The CDR3 has 17 residues. The V gene's germline CDR1 is SGHRS and CDR2 YFSETQ. CDR3 coding DNA: TGCGCCAGCAGCTTGGTCCCTCTAGCGGGCTCCACCGGGGAGCTGTTTTTT. Translated: CASSLVPLAGSTGELFF.

J is TRBJ1-2 and V is TRBV30; possible D gene TRBD1, 6 bases. Trimming shortened V by 2 bases and J by 5 bases, and 15 bases separated the two germline ends. Germline V gene sequence: CDR1 GTSNPN, CDR2 SVGIG (reference sequence). The CDR3 runs 14 residues. CDR3 loop: CAWSLAGRGYGYTF. The CDR3 coding sequence is TGTGCCTGGAGTCTGGCGGGTAGGGGGTATGGCTACACCTTC.

J is TRBJ2-7 and V is TRBV4-1; 10 nucleotides line up with TRBD2. Germline lookup yields CDR1 MGHRA and CDR2 YSYEKL. Losses at the gene ends were 1 base for V and 3 bases for J; bases not matched to a gene: 9. The CDR3 is 17 residues long. The CDR3 DNA reads as TGCGCCAGCAGCCAAGGGAAAGCGGGAGGGGAAATCTACGAGCAGTACTTC. Translation gives CASSQGKAGGEIYEQYF.

The chain is built from TRBV3-1 (or the pseudogene TRBV3-2) and TRBJ2-2; D uncertain. This CDR3 is 13 amino acids long. V lost 10 bases and J lost 1, with 10 bases in between. Germline V gives CDR1 LGHDT, CDR2 YNNKEL (reference sequence). The CDR3 DNA reads as TGTGCCACCCACTTCGAGAACACCGGGGAGCTGTTTTTT. It yields the protein CATHFENTGELFF.

The rearrangement links TRBV5-4 to TRBJ2-5, with a tentative D call TRBD2 (6 bases). This CDR3 spans 14 amino acids. V lost 0 bases to trimming and J lost 4 bases, with 10 bases between them. Germline assignment: CDR1 SGHNT and CDR2 YYREEE (reference sequence). Written as DNA, the CDR3 is TGTGCCAGCAGCTTGGCAACTAGCAGAGAGACCCAGTACTTC. Translating gives CASSLATSRETQYF.

This rearrangement joins TRBV29-1 to TRBJ2-1; D might be TRBD2 (7 bases). The CDR3 loop spans 13 amino acids. Germline values: CDR1 SQVTM, CDR2 ANQGSEA. V shed 0 bases and J shed 12 bases, with 15 bases lying between them. In DNA, the CDR3 is TGCAGCGTTGAAGATCTAAGGGGGGGAGGGCAGTTCTTC. Translation gives CSVEDLRGGGQFF.

Concerning this clone: This sample also contains other DNA sequences that code for the same CDR3. The genes are TRBV2 and TRBJ2-1; D is unresolved. This CDR3 has 11 residues. CDR1 is SNHLY and CDR2 is FYNNEI in the germline V gene. Deletions cut 5 bases from V and 4 bases from J, with 3 bases between. The CDR3 nucleotides read TGTGCCAGCAGTCCGTACAATGAGCAGTTCTTC. Translation gives CASSPYNEQFF.

The chain combines TRBV7-9 with TRBJ2-1, with a weak D call TRBD2 (5 bases). Germline CDR1 reads SEHNR; CDR2 reads FQNEAQ (reference sequence). Trimming removed 4 bases from V and 9 bases from J, with 13 bases in between. The CDR3 is 13 amino acids. CDR3 amino acids: CASSWTGVTEQFF. CDR3 DNA: TGTGCCAGCAGCTGGACTGGGGTCACTGAGCAGTTCTTC.

This chain connects TRBV28 to TRBJ1-1, with D tentatively TRBD1 (6 bases). Deletions cut 4 bases from V and 7 bases from J, with 13 bases between. Per the germline V gene, CDR1 is MDHEN and CDR2 is SYDVKM. The CDR3 contains 13 residues. The CDR3 DNA sequence: TGTGCCAGCAGTTCAGAGACAGGCGATGAAGCTTTCTTT. Residues: CASSSETGDEAFF.

The CDR3 coding sequence is TGTGCCATCAGTGAGCGAGATCCTTCCTCTGGAAACACCATATATTTT. Encoded protein: CAISERDPSSGNTIYF. This chain joins TRBV10-3 and TRBJ1-3; the D is unclear. Trimming removed 2 bases from V and 0 bases from J, with 11 bases in between. The CDR3 has 16 residues. Germline V gene lookup returns CDR1 ENHRY and CDR2 SYGVKD.

CDR3 nucleotides: TGTGCCAGCAGTTACAGGGGGGGGGACACTAGCACAGATACGCAGTATTTT. Protein product: CASSYRGGDTSTDTQYF. The chain joins TRBV6-2 or TRBV6-3 to TRBJ2-3; a possible D gene is TRBD2 (7 bases). V shed 2 bases and J shed 0 bases, with 15 bases lying between them. The CDR3 is 17 residues long. Germline V gives CDR1 MNHEY, CDR2 SVGEGT.

J is TRBJ1-2 and V is TRBV23-1; no definite D call. TRBV23-1 is assigned to the ORF class and has an uncertain function. V was shortened by 2 bases and J by 7 bases, with 17 bases between the two germline ends. The CDR3 has 15 amino acids. Here the CDR3 DNA reads TGCGCCAGCAGTCAACCCTCCGAGTCTCAATTTGGCTACACCTTC. It specifies CASSQPSESQFGYTF.

The CDR3 loop is CASSPGLSYEQYF. CDR3 in DNA: TGTGCCAGCTCTCCGGGACTCTCCTACGAGCAGTACTTC. The chain recombines TRBV18 with TRBJ2-7; possible D gene TRBD2, 6 bases. Germline CDR1 is KGHSH and CDR2 is LQKENI. This CDR3 is built from 13 residues. V gave up 6 bases and J gave up 0 bases, with 9 bases separating them.

The rearrangement uses TRBV6-5 and TRBJ2-7; 10 nucleotides match TRBD1. V shed 2 bases, J shed 4 bases, and the junction held 5 bases outside the gene matches. This CDR3 spans 15 amino acids. CDR1 is MNHEY and CDR2 is SVGAGI in the germline V gene. CDR3 amino acids: CASSYPRQGAYEQYF. CDR3 DNA: TGTGCCAGCAGTTACCCGAGACAGGGGGCTTACGAGCAGTACTTC.

The V and J genes are TRBV4-2 and TRBJ2-7; TRBD1 matches at 10 bases. Germline CDR1 is LGHNA and CDR2 is YNFKEQ. The CDR3 contains 16 residues. V dropped 0 bases and J dropped 7; count of bases not matched to a gene: 9. CDR3 sequence reads: CASSQDGRTGGREQYF. The CDR3 region has the DNA TGTGCCAGCAGCCAAGATGGTAGGACAGGGGGACGGGAGCAGTACTTC.

In DNA form, the CDR3 reads TGTGCCAGCAGCTTAGTTGGGGGGACAGGGGCCGCGAGGACTGAAGCTTTCTTT. Its translation is CASSLVGGTGAARTEAFF. This chain connects TRBV7-8 to TRBJ1-1; the match to TRBD1 covers 10 bases. CDR1 is SGHVS and CDR2 is FQNEAQ in the germline V gene. The CDR3 is 18 amino acids. J gave up 5 bases and V 1 base, and 13 bases lay outside the gene matches.

V gene TRBV7-2 combines with J gene TRBJ2-3; 7 bases fit TRBD2. Germline CDR1 is SGHTA and CDR2 is FQGNSA. J lost 1 base, V lost 4 bases, and 11 bases had no gene match. This CDR3 comprises 17 residues. In DNA, the CDR3 is TGTGCCAGCAGCTCAGCCTTCCTAGCGGACCGCACAGATACGCAGTATTTT. Amino acid sequence: CASSSAFLADRTDTQYF.

The V call is TRBV29-1, the J call TRBJ2-1, with TRBD2 matching over 11 bases. With 7 bases clipped from V and 9 bases from J, the junction kept 8 bases outside the gene matches. CDR3 length: 13 residues. Germline CDR1 is SQVTM and CDR2 is ANQGSEA. CDR3 residues: CSGLAGGVSEQFF. The DNA for the CDR3 is TGCAGCGGTCTAGCGGGGGGAGTTAGTGAGCAGTTCTTC.

The chain couples TRBV11-2 to TRBJ1-4; 9 bases map to TRBD1. CDR3 length: 13 residues. In germline, CDR1 is SGHAT, CDR2 FQNNGV. J lost 14 bases, V lost 2 bases, and 6 bases had no gene match. In DNA form, the CDR3 reads TGTGCCAGCAGCTTAAATGACGGGACAGGGCTGTTTTTT. This translates into CASSLNDGTGLFF.

The chain combines TRBV16 with TRBJ1-2, with 8 bases fitting TRBD1. The CDR3 runs to 17 residues. Germline V lookup: CDR1 KGHSY, CDR2 FQNENV. With V trimmed by 4 bases and J by 2 bases, 12 bases remained unmatched. CDR3: CASSPTGLWTGNYGYTF. For the CDR3, the DNA is TGTGCCAGCAGCCCCACTGGTCTATGGACAGGGAACTATGGCTACACCTTC.

The V and J genes are TRBV28 and TRBJ2-1, with D perhaps TRBD2 (6 bases). This CDR3 is built from 15 residues. V was cut by 5 bases and J by 5 bases, with 16 bases left in between. Germline V gene sequence: CDR1 MDHEN, CDR2 SYDVKM. The CDR3 loop reads CASSLLPGENNEQFF. CDR3 DNA sequence: TGTGCCAGCAGTCTGCTCCCGGGAGAAAACAATGAGCAGTTCTTC.

The chain joins TRBV27 to TRBJ2-7, with 16 bases aligning to TRBD2. The CDR3 runs to 14 residues. V gave up 6 bases and J gave up 12 bases; unmatched junction bases: 8. Germline CDR1 and CDR2: MNHEY and SMNVEV (reference sequence). The CDR3 here is CASRSGLAGGPWYF. The CDR3 bases are TGTGCCAGCAGGTCGGGACTAGCGGGAGGGCCGTGGTACTTC.

The chain is built from TRBV10-3 and TRBJ2-5; maybe TRBD2 (6 bases). The CDR3 extends over 14 amino acids. Germline V gene data show CDR1 as ENHRY and CDR2 as SYGVKD. Trimming removed 6 bases from V and 3 bases from J, with 14 bases in between. DNA for the CDR3: TGTGCCATCAGCAGAGCCGGGACTGAAGAGACCCAGTACTTC. Translation: CAISRAGTEETQYF.

This clone has a single count. The chain carries TRBV6-5 and TRBJ2-7, with 10 nucleotides matching TRBD1. CDR1 is MNHEY and CDR2 is SVGAGI in the germline V gene. This CDR3 comprises 14 residues. Trimming took 6 bases from V and 2 from J; bases not matched to a gene: 4. CDR3 DNA: TGTGCCAGCAGACTAGGGACAGGGGCCTACGAGCAGTACTTC. Translating it yields CASRLGTGAYEQYF.

The chain links TRBV5-6 to TRBJ1-6; the match to TRBD1 covers 10 bases. Per the germline V gene, CDR1 is SGHDT and CDR2 is YYEEEE. This CDR3 is built from 16 residues. The ends lost 4 bases at V and 7 bases at J; junction bases unmatched: 8. CDR3: CASSRGTGAKNSPLHF. DNA of the CDR3: TGTGCCAGCAGCCGCGGGACAGGGGCGAAGAATTCACCCCTCCACTTT.

This clone was detected a few times. This chain joins TRBV12-3 or TRBV12-4 and TRBJ1-3; no reliable D call. V was trimmed by 6 bases and J by 9 bases, leaving 12 bases between them. The CDR3 extends over 12 amino acids. The CDR3 DNA reads as TGTGCCAGCAGCCCCACCCGGGGCACCATATATTTT. Residues: CASSPTRGTIYF.

The V and J genes are TRBV19 and TRBJ1-5; D is unresolved. Between the trimmed V and J ends, which lost 8 bases and 0 bases, there was a span of 20 bases. This CDR3 is 17 amino acids long. Germline V gene data show CDR1 as LNHDA and CDR2 as SQIVND (reference sequence). The CDR3 loop reads CASADWPLYSSNQPQHF. CDR3 sequence (DNA): TGTGCCAGTGCTGACTGGCCGCTTTATAGTAGCAATCAGCCCCAGCATTTT. The full variable domain, with the rest looked up from reference TRBV19 and TRBJ1-5, is DGGITQSPKYLFRKEGQNVTLSCEQNLNHDAMYWYRQDPGQGLRLIYYSQIVNDFQKGDIAEGYSVSREKKESFPLTVTSAQKNPTAFYLCASADWPLYSSNQPQHFGDGTRLSIL.